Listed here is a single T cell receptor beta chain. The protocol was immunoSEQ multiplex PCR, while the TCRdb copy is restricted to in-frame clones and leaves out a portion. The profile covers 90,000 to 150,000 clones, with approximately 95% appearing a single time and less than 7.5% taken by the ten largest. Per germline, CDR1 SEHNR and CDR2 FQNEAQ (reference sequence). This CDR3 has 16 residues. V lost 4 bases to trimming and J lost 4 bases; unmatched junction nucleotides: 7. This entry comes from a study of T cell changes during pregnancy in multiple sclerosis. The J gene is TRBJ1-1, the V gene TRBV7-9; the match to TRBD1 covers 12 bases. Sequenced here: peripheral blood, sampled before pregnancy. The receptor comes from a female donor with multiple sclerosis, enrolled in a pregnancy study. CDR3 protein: CASSSGTGGLGTEAFF. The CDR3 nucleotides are TGTGCCAGCAGCTCCGGGACAGGGGGCTTGGGCACTGAAGCTTTCTTT. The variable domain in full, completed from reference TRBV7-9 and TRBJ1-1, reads DTGVSQNPRHKITKRGQNVTFRCDPISEHNRLYWYRQTLGQGPEFLTYFQNEAQLEKSRLLSDRFSAERPKGSFSTLEIQRTEQGDSAMYLCASSSGTGGLGTEAFFGQGTRLTVV.